This T cell receptor beta chain was captured in a study of blood T cell repertoires in COVID-19 (TCRdb year 2020). Background for the entire study: The collaborator samples originated in the United States, Italy and Spain and spanned the acute and convalescent phases of COVID-19. The prospective study material was composed of cDNA or gDNA derived from T cells, B-cell-depleted T cells, or PBMCs. Deeply sampled blood TCRbeta repertoires from subjects exposed to, actively infected with, or recovered from COVID-19 were included in the dataset. The repertoires were released in a freely available public database meant as a resource for research on the immune response to SARS-CoV-2. The samples were drawn from two sources: the first 160 participants of the ongoing ImmuneRACE study, and 1,200 or so subjects contributed by 6 global collaborators. Nearly every sample came with metadata listing a de-identified subject ID, COVID-19 status, age in years and sex. HLA class I and class II types, where available, came from metadata supplied by the sample provider rather than from assay-based typing. Summary of the overall study and its limitations: The quantity of clinical and demographic metadata differed by source and by participant and was supplied without curation.

Details on this clone: Its antigen is not yet known. Base qualities are not recorded, but no much larger clone differs from it by a single base.

Germline trimming: 4 bases from V, 3 bases from J; junction bases outside gene matches: 8. CDR1 and CDR2, per the germline V gene, are MGHRA and YSYEKL. The CDR3, cysteine through phenylalanine, is 16 amino acids long. Just the 48-base CDR3 DNA is kept, in frame starting at base 1. TCRbeta CDR3 regions were amplified from genomic DNA by means of the immunoSEQ Assay, a bias-controlled multiplex PCR. The authors' pipeline ran thus. Within the assay, amplification of reference gene primers was used to estimate how many nucleated cells each sample contained. To quantify the absolute abundance of each unique TCRbeta CDR3 rearrangement, sequence reads were collapsed and filtered. Productive Simpson clonality was computed per sample as the square root of Simpson's diversity index over productive rearrangements. The table was pulled from immuneACCESS by TCRdb, which kept in-frame rearrangements only. Such tables lose some clones; where checked, under half of the loss comes from unresolved V genes, and the rest has no known cause. That table is the source of V, J and clone size, and D and trimming were worked out from the DNA. The sample records tens of thousands of clones, around 90% of which are singletons. The ten top clones hold 0.77% of the sample.

Collaborating institutions collected whole blood in K2EDTA tubes following their own protocols. For TCRbeta analysis, collaborators shipped samples as frozen whole blood, isolated PBMCs, or DNA extracted from either of those sample types. This TCR derives from a woman over 75 with acute or convalescent COVID-19. Sequencing was performed on peripheral blood. In this chain, TRBV4-1 is recombined with TRBJ2-7; the junction holds 11 bases that match TRBD1. The CDR3 here reads CASSLPRGTGGYEQYF. The nucleotide sequence is TGCGCCAGCAGCCTACCCCGGGGGACAGGGGGCTACGAGCAGTACTTC.